Described below is a single TCR beta chain sequence and its context. The antigen is not known. Germline assignment: CDR1 SGHNT and CDR2 YYREEE (reference sequence). The V end lost 0 bases, the J end lost 1 base, and 7 bases lay between the germline ends. The CDR3 consists of 14 residues. Assay used: immunoSEQ multiplex PCR; TCRdb lists only in-frame clones, some missing. This table has fewer than 1.6 million clones, 98% appearing once. This sample stems from a study of shared clonotypes between healthy human individuals. Notes on the study in general: Naive subsets usually exceeded memory subsets in estimated richness.

V usage is TRBV5-4 and J usage is TRBJ2-5, with D maybe TRBD2 (5 bases). This receptor was obtained from a man aged 25-45 years in good health. What was sequenced was naive CD4+ T cells sorted from blood. The sample's subset: CD45RA+ positively selected. The chain's CDR3 is CASSLGSGQETQYF. The CDR3 DNA is TGTGCCAGCAGCTTGGGGAGCGGCCAAGAGACCCAGTACTTC.